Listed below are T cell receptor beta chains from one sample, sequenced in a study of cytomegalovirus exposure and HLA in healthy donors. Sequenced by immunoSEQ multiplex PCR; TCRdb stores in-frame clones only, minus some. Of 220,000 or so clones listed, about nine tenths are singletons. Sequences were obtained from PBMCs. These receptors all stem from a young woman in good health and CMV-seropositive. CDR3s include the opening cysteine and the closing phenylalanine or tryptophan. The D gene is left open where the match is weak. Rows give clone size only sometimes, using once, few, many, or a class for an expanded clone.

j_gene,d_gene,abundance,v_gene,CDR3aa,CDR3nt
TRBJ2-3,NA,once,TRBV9,CASSVGVTGGTDTQYF,TGTGCCAGCAGCGTAGGGGTAACGGGGGGCACAGATACGCAGTATTTT
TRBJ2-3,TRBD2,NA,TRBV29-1,CSVATLAGVFADTQYF,TGCAGCGTTGCAACTCTAGCGGGAGTGTTTGCAGATACGCAGTATTTT
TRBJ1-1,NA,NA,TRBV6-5,CASSYSAGNTEAFF,TGTGCCAGCAGTTACTCCGCGGGGAACACTGAAGCTTTCTTT
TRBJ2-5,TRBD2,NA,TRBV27,CASSQGLAGEGETQYF,TGTGCCAGCAGTCAGGGACTAGCGGGAGAGGGAGAGACCCAGTACTTC
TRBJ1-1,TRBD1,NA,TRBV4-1,CASSQAEGAHTEAFF,TGCGCCAGCAGCCAGGCGGAGGGGGCGCACACTGAAGCTTTCTTT
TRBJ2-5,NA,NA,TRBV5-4,CASSSGQQETQYF,TGTGCCAGCAGCTCGGGACAACAAGAGACCCAGTACTTC
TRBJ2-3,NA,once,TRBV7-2,CASSLEGVLVTQYF,TGTGCCAGCAGCTTAGAAGGGGTTCTGGTTACGCAGTATTTT
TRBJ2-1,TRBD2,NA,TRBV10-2,CASKTPAGDYNEQFF,TGCGCCAGCAAGACTCCAGCGGGAGACTACAATGAGCAGTTCTTC
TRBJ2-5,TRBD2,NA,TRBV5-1,CASSPFLAGETQYF,TGCGCCAGCAGCCCATTCCTAGCGGGAGAGACCCAGTACTTC
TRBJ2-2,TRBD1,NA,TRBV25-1,CASSGTGTANTGELFF,TGTGCCAGCAGTGGCACCGGGACAGCTAACACCGGGGAGCTGTTTTTT
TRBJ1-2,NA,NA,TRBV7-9,CASSLVVGGSGYTF,TGTGCCAGCAGCTTAGTGGTAGGGGGATCTGGCTACACCTTC
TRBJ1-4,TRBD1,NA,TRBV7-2,CASSPRTGSEKLFF,TGTGCCAGCAGCCCCCGGACAGGGAGCGAAAAACTGTTTTTT
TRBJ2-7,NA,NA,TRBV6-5,CASSYPDSYEQYF,TGTGCCAGCAGTTACCCTGACAGCTACGAGCAGTACTTC
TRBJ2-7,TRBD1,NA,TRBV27,CASSLSPTGWYEQYF,TGTGCCAGCAGTTTATCCCCGACAGGGTGGTACGAGCAGTACTTC
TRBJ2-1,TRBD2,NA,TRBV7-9,CASSLAWRLAGIYNEQFF,TGTGCCAGCAGCTTGGCTTGGCGACTAGCGGGAATATACAATGAGCAGTTCTTC
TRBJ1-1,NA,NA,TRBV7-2,CASSLLGGRDTEAFF,TGTGCCAGCAGCTTACTGGGGGGGAGGGACACTGAAGCTTTCTTT
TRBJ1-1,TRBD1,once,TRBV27,CASSLSPDRGGVWTEAFF,TGTGCCAGCAGTTTATCACCGGACAGGGGAGGAGTGTGGACTGAAGCTTTCTTT
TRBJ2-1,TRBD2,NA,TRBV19,CASTNGLAGAGGSYNEQFF,TGTGCCAGTACCAACGGACTAGCGGGAGCTGGGGGGTCCTACAATGAGCAGTTCTTC
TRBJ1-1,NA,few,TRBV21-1,CAREGVSAEAFF,TGTGCCAGGGAAGGAGTCTCCGCTGAAGCTTTCTTT
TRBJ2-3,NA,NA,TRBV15,CATSRAGASGDTQYF,TGTGCCACCAGCAGAGCAGGGGCTAGTGGAGATACGCAGTATTTT
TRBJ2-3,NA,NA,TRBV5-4,CASSPGSRVTDTQYF,TGTGCCAGCAGCCCCGGCTCCCGGGTGACAGATACGCAGTATTTT
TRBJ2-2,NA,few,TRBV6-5,CASSRSNTGELFF,TGTGCCAGCAGCCGGTCGAACACCGGGGAGCTGTTTTTT
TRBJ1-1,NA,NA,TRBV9,CASSPTMNTEAFF,TGTGCCAGCAGCCCGACAATGAACACTGAAGCTTTCTTT
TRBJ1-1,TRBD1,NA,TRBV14,CASSRYLGGQGSTEAFF,TGTGCCAGCAGCCGCTACCTAGGGGGACAGGGGTCCACTGAAGCTTTCTTT
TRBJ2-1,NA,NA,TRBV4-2,CASSQAAAGYNEQFF,TGTGCCAGCAGCCAAGCTGCGGCGGGCTACAATGAGCAGTTCTTC
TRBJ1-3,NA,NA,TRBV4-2,CASSQEEVSGNTIYF,TGTGCCAGCAGCCAAGAGGAGGTTTCGGGAAACACCATATATTTT
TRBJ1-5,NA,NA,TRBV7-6,CASSLEYGQPQHF,TGTGCCAGCAGCTTAGAGTACGGTCAGCCCCAGCATTTT
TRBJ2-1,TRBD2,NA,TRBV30,CAWRAGFVRESNEQFF,TGTGCCTGGAGGGCGGGGTTCGTGCGGGAGTCGAATGAGCAGTTCTTC
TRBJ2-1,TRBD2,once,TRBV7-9,CASSPSGLASYNEQFF,TGTGCCAGCAGCCCTTCGGGACTAGCGTCCTACAATGAGCAGTTCTTC
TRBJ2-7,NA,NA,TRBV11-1,CASSSRGRNEQYF,TGTGCCAGCAGCTCTCGGGGGAGGAACGAGCAGTACTTC
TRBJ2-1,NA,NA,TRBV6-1,CAIASESWYNEQFF,TGTGCCATCGCTAGCGAATCGTGGTACAATGAGCAGTTCTTC
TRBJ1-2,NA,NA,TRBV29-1,CSASQRGLGYGYTF,TGCAGCGCCTCCCAAAGGGGTCTCGGCTATGGCTACACCTTC
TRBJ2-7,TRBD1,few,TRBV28,CASSQPGQPYEQYF,TGTGCCAGCAGTCAACCGGGACAGCCCTACGAGCAGTACTTC
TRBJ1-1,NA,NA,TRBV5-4,CASSLEGVGTEAFF,TGTGCCAGCAGCTTAGAAGGGGTTGGCACTGAAGCTTTCTTT
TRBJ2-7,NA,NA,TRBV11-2,CASSLRADLPYEQYF,TGTGCCAGCAGCTTGCGGGCCGACCTTCCCTACGAGCAGTACTTC
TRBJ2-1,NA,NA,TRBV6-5,CASSFERDNEQFF,TGTGCCAGCAGTTTCGAGCGGGACAATGAGCAGTTCTTC
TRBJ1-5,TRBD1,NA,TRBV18,CASSPSQGANQPQHF,TGTGCCAGCTCACCTTCACAGGGGGCGAATCAGCCCCAGCATTTT
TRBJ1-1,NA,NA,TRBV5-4,CASNGGEEYTEAFF,TGTGCCAGCAACGGGGGTGAGGAGTACACTGAAGCTTTCTTT
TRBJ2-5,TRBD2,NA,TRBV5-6,CASSLGGRGRETQYF,TGTGCCAGCAGCTTGGGGGGGAGGGGTCGAGAGACCCAGTACTTC
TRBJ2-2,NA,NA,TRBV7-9,CASSLVRGGELFF,TGTGCCAGCAGCTTAGTACGCGGCGGGGAGCTGTTTTTT
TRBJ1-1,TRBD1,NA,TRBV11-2,CASSPDRGRGTEAFF,TGTGCCAGCAGCCCCGACAGGGGGCGCGGAACTGAAGCTTTCTTT
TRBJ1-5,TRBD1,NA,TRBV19,CASDPRDRETQPQHF,TGTGCCAGTGACCCCCGGGACAGGGAAACTCAGCCCCAGCATTTT
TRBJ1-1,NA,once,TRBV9,CASSVTGTGTEAFF,TGTGCCAGCAGCGTAACGGGAACGGGCACTGAAGCTTTCTTT
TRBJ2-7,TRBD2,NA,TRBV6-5,CASSYSELAGGYEQYF,TGTGCCAGCAGTTACTCCGAGCTAGCGGGCGGCTACGAGCAGTACTTC
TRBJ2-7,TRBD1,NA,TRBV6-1,CASSEGSDRDEQYF,TGTGCCAGCAGTGAAGGGTCGGACAGGGATGAGCAGTACTTC
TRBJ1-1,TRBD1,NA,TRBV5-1,CASSSWTGARGTEAFF,TGCGCCAGCAGCTCCTGGACAGGGGCTAGGGGCACTGAAGCTTTCTTT
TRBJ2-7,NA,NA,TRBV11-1,CASSLQGTAYEQYF,TGTGCCAGCAGCTTACAGGGGACCGCCTACGAGCAGTACTTC
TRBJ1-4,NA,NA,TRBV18,CASSTRGAGTNEKLFF,TGTGCCAGCTCAACCAGGGGTGCCGGCACTAATGAAAAACTGTTTTTT
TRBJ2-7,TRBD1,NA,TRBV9,CASSVGQGLGYEQYF,TGTGCCAGCAGCGTAGGACAGGGATTAGGCTACGAGCAGTACTTC
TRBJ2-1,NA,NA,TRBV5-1,CASSLGTGVGEQFF,TGCGCCAGCAGCTTGGGGACGGGAGTGGGTGAGCAGTTCTTC
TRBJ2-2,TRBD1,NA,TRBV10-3,CAISEGQANTGELFF,TGTGCCATCAGTGAAGGACAGGCTAACACCGGGGAGCTGTTTTTT
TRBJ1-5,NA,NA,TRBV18,CASSPRGGLEQPQHF,TGTGCCAGCTCACCACGGGGGGGCTTGGAGCAGCCCCAGCATTTT
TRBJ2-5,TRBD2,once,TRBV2,CASSVALGGEETQYF,TGTGCCAGCAGCGTCGCCTTGGGAGGGGAAGAGACCCAGTACTTC
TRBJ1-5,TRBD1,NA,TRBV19,CASSMRGFRDRALPQHF,TGTGCCAGTAGTATGAGGGGGTTTCGGGACAGGGCACTGCCCCAGCATTTT
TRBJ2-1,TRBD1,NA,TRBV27,CASSEGQFYYNEQFF,TGTGCCAGCAGTGAGGGACAGTTCTACTACAATGAGCAGTTCTTC
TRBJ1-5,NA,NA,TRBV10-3,CASQGWGNQPQHF,TGTGCCTCCCAGGGTTGGGGCAATCAGCCCCAGCATTTT
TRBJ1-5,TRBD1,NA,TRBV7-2,CASSRWTGHSQPQHF,TGTGCCAGCAGCCGGTGGACAGGGCATAGCCAGCCCCAGCATTTT
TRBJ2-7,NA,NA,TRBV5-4,CASSLQLAETGEQYF,TGTGCCAGCAGCTTGCAACTCGCCGAAACCGGCGAGCAGTACTTC
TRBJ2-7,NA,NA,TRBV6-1,CATRDLLSYEQYF,TGTGCCACAAGGGACTTACTCTCCTACGAGCAGTACTTC